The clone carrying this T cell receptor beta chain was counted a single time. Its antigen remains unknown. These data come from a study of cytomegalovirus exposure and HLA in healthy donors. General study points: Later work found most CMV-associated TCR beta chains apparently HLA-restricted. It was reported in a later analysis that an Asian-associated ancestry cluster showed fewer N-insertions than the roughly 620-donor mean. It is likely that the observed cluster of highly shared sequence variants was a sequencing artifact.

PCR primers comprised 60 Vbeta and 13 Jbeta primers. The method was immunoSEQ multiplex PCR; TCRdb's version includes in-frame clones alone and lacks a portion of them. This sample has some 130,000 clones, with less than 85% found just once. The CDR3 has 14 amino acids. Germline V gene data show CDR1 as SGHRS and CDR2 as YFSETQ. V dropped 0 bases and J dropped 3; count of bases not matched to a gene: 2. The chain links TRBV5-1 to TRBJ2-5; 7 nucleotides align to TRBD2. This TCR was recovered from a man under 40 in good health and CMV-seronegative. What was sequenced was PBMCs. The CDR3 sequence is CASSLVAGEETQYF. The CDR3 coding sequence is TGCGCCAGCAGCTTGGTGGCGGGGGAAGAGACCCAGTACTTC.